This TCR beta chain was found in a study of Ad26.COV2.S vaccination and SARS-CoV-2 variants. General study findings and limits: Overall T cell responses may have been underestimated by the analyses of TCR breadth and depth.

Sequenced by immunoSEQ multiplex PCR; TCRdb stores in-frame clones only, minus some. The sample holds roughly 510,000 clones, around 90% seen once. To note about this clone: Its antigen is unknown.

Regarding treatment: around 19 received Ad26.COV2.S at low or high dose, single or two shots; five or six received placebo; per-sample allocation not given. At day 63 after the first vaccine or placebo injection, samples were drawn. With V trimmed by 0 bases and J by 6 bases, 4 bases remained unmatched. CDR1 and CDR2 (germline): SGHTA, FQGNSA. The CDR3 sequence is 16 residues long. The chain links TRBV7-2 to TRBJ2-1, with 11 bases matching TRBD2. The receptor comes from a person aged 18-60 years who received the Ad26.COV2.S COVID-19 vaccine or a placebo. The sample in question was peripheral blood, obtained in a trial of Ad26.COV2.S vaccine versus placebo. In DNA form, the CDR3 reads TGTGCCAGCAGCTTAGCCCCTAGCGGGAGGCCCAATGAGCAGTTCTTC. Residues: CASSLAPSGRPNEQFF.